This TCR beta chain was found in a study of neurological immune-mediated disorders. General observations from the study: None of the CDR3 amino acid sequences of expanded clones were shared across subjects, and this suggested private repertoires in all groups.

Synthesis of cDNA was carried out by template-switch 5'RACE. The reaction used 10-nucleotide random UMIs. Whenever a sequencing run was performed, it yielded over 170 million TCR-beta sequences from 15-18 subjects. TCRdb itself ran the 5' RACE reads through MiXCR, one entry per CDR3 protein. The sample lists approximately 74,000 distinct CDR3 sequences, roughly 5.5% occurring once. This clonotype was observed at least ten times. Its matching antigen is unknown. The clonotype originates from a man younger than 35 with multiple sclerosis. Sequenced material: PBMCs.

The DNA of the CDR3 is TGTGCCAGCGGGGGACAGGGTCCTTATTTT. This encodes CASGGQGPYF. The V call is TRBV2, the J call TRBJ2-3; 9 nucleotides agree with TRBD1. V lost 8 bases and J lost 15; bases outside the gene matches: 6. The CDR3 has 10 residues. Per the germline V gene, CDR1 is SNHLY and CDR2 is FYNNEI.